This TCR beta chain appears in the sequencing data of a study of cytomegalovirus exposure and HLA in healthy donors. Looking at the study overall: There were about 85 million unique TCRs (from HLA-typed donors) in an early data release. Study-wide results and limits: Indistinguishable V segments such as TRBV6-2 and TRBV6-3 were excluded. Diagnosis of cytomegalovirus status made by the classifier reportedly showed high specificity and sensitivity. Under in vitro conditions, a few CMV-associated chains were confirmed as specific for CMV antigens.

PCR primers comprised 60 Vbeta and 13 Jbeta primers. Sequenced by immunoSEQ multiplex PCR; TCRdb stores in-frame clones only, minus some. Its table lists about 44,000 clones. Note on this clone: Antigen unknown.

CDR1 is MNHEY, CDR2 SMNVEV, per germline (reference sequence). J gave up 7 bases and V 2 bases, and 8 bases lay outside the gene matches. The CDR3 covers 15 residues. This TCR derives from a male donor in good health and CMV-seronegative. The sample consisted of PBMCs. V usage is TRBV27 and J usage is TRBJ2-4, with 7 nucleotides matching TRBD1. The CDR3 protein is CASSLSEGRGNIQYF. The DNA for the CDR3 is TGTGCCAGCAGTTTAAGCGAGGGCAGGGGGAACATTCAGTACTTC.